Listed here are 10 T cell receptor beta chains from one sample, sequenced in a study of T cells after yellow fever vaccination. TCRdb independently ran MiXCR on the 5' RACE reads; one entry per CDR3 protein. The sample lists roughly 120,000 distinct CDR3 sequences, more than 6.5% occurring once. The source was CD4+ T cells sorted from PBMCs, collected about 10 days after the first yellow fever vaccination. The receptors shown here come from a man aged 18 to 30 who received the YFV17D yellow fever vaccine.

This clonotype has at least ten counts. The chain couples TRBV5-1 to TRBJ2-1; TRBD2 might be the D (6 bases). Per the germline V gene, CDR1 is SGHRS and CDR2 is YFSETQ. The CDR3 totals 16 residues. Trimming removed 3 bases at V and 7 bases at J, with 20 bases between. In nucleotides, the CDR3 is TGCGCCAGCAGCTCCACCGGGAGCCGAGGAACAAATGAGCAGTTCTTC. It codes for CASSSTGSRGTNEQFF.

This clonotype was counted at least ten times. The V call is TRBV9, the J call TRBJ2-2; 12 bases align to TRBD2. Germline-derived CDR1 and CDR2 are SGDLS and YYNGEE. V lost 0 bases to trimming and J lost 4 bases; unmatched junction nucleotides: 4. The CDR3 runs to 17 residues. This chain's CDR3 is CASSVGLAGGFTGELFF. The CDR3 nucleotides are TGTGCCAGCAGCGTAGGGCTAGCGGGGGGGTTCACCGGGGAGCTGTTTTTT.

This clonotype was detected ten times or more. The chain employs TRBV3-1 and TRBJ2-2; D gene uncertain. The length of the CDR3 is 14 residues. Germline CDR1 is LGHDT and CDR2 is YNNKEL (reference sequence). V lost 4 bases and J lost 1, with 7 bases in between. Here the CDR3 reads CASSRDLNTGELFF. The CDR3 DNA reads TGTGCCAGCAGCCGAGATTTGAACACCGGGGAGCTGTTTTTT.

The genes are TRBV5-1 and TRBJ2-5; the D gene is possibly TRBD1 (5 bases). The germline V and J ends were trimmed by 0 bases and 5 bases, with 14 bases remaining between them. The CDR3 runs to 15 residues. The V gene's germline CDR1 is SGHRS and CDR2 YFSETQ. The CDR3 nucleotides are TGCGCCAGCAGCTTGGTACCGGCCAAGGGGGAGACCCAGTACTTC. It is translated as CASSLVPAKGETQYF.

This clonotype has a count of ten or more. J is TRBJ2-1 and V is TRBV14; no clear D. Germline assignment: CDR1 SGHDN and CDR2 FVKESK. Trimming cost V 0 bases and J 8 bases, with 17 bases left between them. This CDR3 is 16 amino acids long. The CDR3 DNA is TGTGCCAGCAGCCAAGAATTGGCCGGGCGAGTGTATGAGCAGTTCTTC. Translation: CASSQELAGRVYEQFF.

This clonotype was seen repeatedly, ten times or more. The rearrangement joins TRBV6-5 to TRBJ1-2, with 8 bases fitting TRBD1. CDR1 and CDR2 from the germline V gene are MNHEY and SVGAGI. CDR3 size: 13 residues. After removal of 5 bases from V and 7 bases from J, the junction contained 6 bases not matched to a gene. In nucleotides, the CDR3 is TGTGCCAGCAGTCCGGACAGGGCCGGTGGCTACACCTTC. Residues: CASSPDRAGGYTF.

This clonotype has at least ten counts. This chain joins TRBV2 and TRBJ2-3, with D possibly matching TRBD1 (5 bases). The CDR3 sequence is 15 residues long. CDR1 is SNHLY and CDR2 is FYNNEI in the germline V gene. Trimming pared 5 bases from V and 1 base from J, leaving 13 bases between. The DNA for the CDR3 is TGTGCCAGCAGTTCACGACAGTGGGGCACAGATACGCAGTATTTT. Protein: CASSSRQWGTDTQYF.

This clonotype was detected ten times or more. V usage is TRBV5-6 and J usage is TRBJ1-5, with TRBD1 matching 9 bases. Trimming cost V 2 bases and J 4 bases; bases outside gene matches: 7. Per germline, CDR1 SGHDT and CDR2 YYEEEE. This CDR3 is built from 16 residues. CDR3 protein: CASSFINDRGNQPQHF. The CDR3 DNA follows: TGTGCCAGCAGCTTCATAAACGACAGGGGGAATCAGCCCCAGCATTTT.

This clonotype was detected many times. V usage is TRBV18 and J usage is TRBJ1-5; possible D gene TRBD1, 5 bases. Germline values: CDR1 KGHSH, CDR2 LQKENI. The CDR3 is made up of 15 amino acids. V lost 1 base, J lost 4 bases, and 11 bases lay in between. In nucleotides, the CDR3 is TGTGCCAGCTCACCACTTCAGGGTTTTAATCAGCCCCAGCATTTT. Translation: CASSPLQGFNQPQHF.

A few counts support this clonotype. J is TRBJ1-1 and V is TRBV7-2; a possible D gene is TRBD1 (6 bases). The germline V gene encodes CDR1 SGHTA and CDR2 FQGNSA. The CDR3 totals 14 residues. Trimming cost V 3 bases and J 1 base, with 9 bases left between them. CDR3 sequence (DNA): TGTGCCAGCAGCTTTGCCAGGGGGAACACTGAAGCTTTCTTT. This sequence encodes CASSFARGNTEAFF.